The TCR beta chain under discussion was sequenced for a study of cytomegalovirus exposure and HLA in healthy donors. Study results and caveats: Within an earlier analysis, most TCR beta V segments proved productive either about 87% or about 30% of the time. DRB1 had the most TCR associations and HLA-C the fewest, a later analysis found, with rates varying by HLA locus. In a later analysis, at a false discovery rate of 0.05, approximately 15,000 TCR beta sequences matched HLA alleles.

Germline CDR1 SGHVS, CDR2 FNYEAQ. CDR3 length equals 14 residues. The V end lost 5 bases, the J end lost 4 bases, and 14 bases lay between the germline ends. This PCR relied on a set of 60 Vbeta primers and 13 Jbeta primers. Assay: immunoSEQ multiplex PCR; the TCRdb copy retains only in-frame clones and omits some. This sample has under 200,000 clones, with approximately 86% found just once. With respect to this clone: Its antigen remains unidentified.

The sequencing sample was made of PBMCs. The V and J genes are TRBV7-6 and TRBJ2-5; D might be TRBD1 (6 bases). The source of this sequence is a woman between 18 and 29 years old in good health and CMV-seronegative. The CDR3 nucleotides read TGTGCCAGCAGCCTACAGGGACCCCTAGAGACCCAGTACTTC. The encoded protein is CASSLQGPLETQYF.